This T cell receptor beta chain was sequenced during a study of PD-1 blockade in classical Hodgkin lymphoma. Generated by immunoSEQ multiplex PCR, the TCRdb table keeps only in-frame clones and is missing some. The data contain around 24,000 clones, approximately 80% of them singletons. As to time point: cycle 4 day 1 (C4D1), after more than five weeks of nivolumab. All the patients suffered relapse after autologous stem cell transplantation, and brentuximab vedotin exposure differed. Trimming cost V 10 bases and J 2 bases, with 19 bases left between them. Per the germline V gene, CDR1 is MGHDK and CDR2 is SYGVNS. The CDR3 runs to 15 residues.

The sequence derives from a human donor with classical Hodgkin lymphoma. The specimen comprised peripheral blood mononuclear cells (PBMCs), sampled before the fourth cycle of nivolumab. The chain employs TRBV25-1 and TRBJ2-3, with D unclear. The CDR3 DNA reads as TGTGCCACCCGGTTGGGTCGATATTACACAGATACGCAGTATTTT. It is translated as CATRLGRYYTDTQYF. Full variable domain (remainder filled in from reference TRBV25-1 and TRBJ2-3): EADIYQTPRYLVIGTGKKITLECSQTMGHDKMYWYQQDPGMELHLIHYSYGVNSTEKGDLSSESTVSRIRTEHFPLTLESARPSHTSQYLCATRLGRYYTDTQYFGPGTRLTVL.